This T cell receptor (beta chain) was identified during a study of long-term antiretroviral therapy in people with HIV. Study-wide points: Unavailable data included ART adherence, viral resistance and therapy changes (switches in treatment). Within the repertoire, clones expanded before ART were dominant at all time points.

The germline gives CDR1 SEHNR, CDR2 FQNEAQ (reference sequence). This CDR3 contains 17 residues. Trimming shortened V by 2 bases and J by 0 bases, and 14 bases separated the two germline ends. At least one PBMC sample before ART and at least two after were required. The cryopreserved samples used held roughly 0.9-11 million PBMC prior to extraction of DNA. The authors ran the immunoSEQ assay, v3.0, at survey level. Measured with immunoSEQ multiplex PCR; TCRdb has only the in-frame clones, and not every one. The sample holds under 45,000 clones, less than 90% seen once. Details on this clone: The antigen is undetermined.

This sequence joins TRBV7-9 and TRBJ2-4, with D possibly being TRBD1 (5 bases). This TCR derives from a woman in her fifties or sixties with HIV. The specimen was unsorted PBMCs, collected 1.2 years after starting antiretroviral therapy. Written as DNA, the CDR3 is TGTGCCAGCAGCTTAAATCAGGGAAGCCTAGCCAAAAACATTCAGTACTTC. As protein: CASSLNQGSLAKNIQYF.